The clone carrying this T cell receptor (beta chain) was picked up many times. This sample stems from a study of spatial heterogeneity in lung cancer. Study summary: Among detected sequences, beta-chain ones consistently exceeded alpha-chain ones in number.

Unique molecular identifiers, one per molecule, were present on every TCR cDNA molecule. TCRdb used MiXCR to reprocess the 5' RACE reads, holding one entry per CDR3 protein. In the table there are 9,500 to 15,000 distinct CDR3 sequences, roughly 6.2% of which are singletons. The time point: sample taken at primary tumor resection. Whole RNA, which was extracted from tumor, nontumor lung tissue or frozen PBMC, was sequenced without any cell sorting. Samples came from about 72 TRACERx patients with untreated early-stage lung cancer. Germline V gene data show CDR1 as LNHDA and CDR2 as SQIVND (reference sequence). The J segment lost 8 bases and the V segment lost 4 bases, leaving 0 bases of the junction unmatched. The CDR3 length is 11 residues.

Sequences were derived from normal lung tissue next to the tumor, sampled at surgery. The receptor was derived from a male donor with early-stage non-small cell lung cancer. The V gene is TRBV19, the J gene TRBJ2-3; TRBD2 aligns across 7 bases. CDR3 sequence (DNA): TGTGCCAGTAGTACTAGCGGTACGCAGTATTTT. Its translation is CASSTSGTQYF.